Below are 13 T cell receptor beta chains sequenced from a single sample in a study of T cells in Graves' hyperthyroidism and ophthalmopathy. The investigators amplified TCR beta CDR3 regions from RNA transcripts. Researchers ran a first-round RT-PCR on the TCR CDR3 using the HTBI primer set. TCRdb reprocessed the multiplex PCR reads via MiXCR and lists one record per CDR3 protein. The sample contains roughly 580,000 distinct CDR3 sequences, roughly 13% of which appear only once. Input material: blood. The receptors were gathered from a woman aged 30 to 39 with Graves' hyperthyroidism that later progressed to Graves' ophthalmopathy.

The sample holds many counts of this clonotype. V is TRBV12-3 or TRBV12-4 and J is TRBJ1-1; TRBD1 matches at 7 bases. J was trimmed by 5 bases and V by 3 bases; bases with no gene match: 3. The CDR3 loop spans 13 amino acids. The chain's CDR3 is CASSFQGVTEAFF. CDR3 sequence (DNA): TGTGCCAGCAGTTTTCAGGGGGTGACTGAAGCTTTCTTT.

With respect to this clonotype: Given a much more abundant clone one base away, this may be a read error. The chain links TRBV6-2 or TRBV6-3 to TRBJ2-3; D is perhaps TRBD1 (6 bases). This CDR3 contains 16 residues. Germline CDR1 MNHEY, CDR2 SVGEGT. Trimming removed 6 bases at V and 4 bases at J, with 20 bases between. The DNA for the CDR3 is TGTGCCAGCAGCCGAAGGACAGAGGAGTATGCAGATACGCAGTATTTT. Amino acid sequence: CASSRRTEEYADTQYF.

The chain couples TRBV29-1 to TRBJ2-6, with D possibly matching TRBD2 (6 bases). The V end lost 4 bases, the J end lost 4 bases, and 14 bases lay between the germline ends. The CDR3 has 15 amino acids. In germline, CDR1 is SQVTM, CDR2 ANQGSEA. CDR3 region: CSVVAWRAGANVLTF. CDR3 DNA sequence: TGCAGCGTTGTGGCCTGGAGGGCGGGGGCCAACGTCCTGACTTTC.

This clonotype was counted at least ten times. The chain employs TRBV12-3 or TRBV12-4 and TRBJ2-3; the D gene is possibly TRBD2 (5 bases). This CDR3 is 15 amino acids long. Trimming left V 4 bases short and J 5 bases short, with 16 bases between. CDR3 sequence (DNA): TGTGCCAGCAGTTACAGACCAACTAGGCAAGATACGCAGTATTTT. The encoded protein is CASSYRPTRQDTQYF.

This clonotype was detected ten times or more. The J gene is TRBJ1-2, the V gene TRBV7-2, with 10 positions matching TRBD1. Germline trimming cut 0 bases from V and 9 bases from J; bases unmatched to any gene: 4. This CDR3 spans 14 amino acids. Germline CDR1 and CDR2: SGHTA and FQGNSA. The CDR3, as DNA: TGTGCCAGCAGCTTAGCAGGGACAGGGGAGAGCTACACCTTC. Protein: CASSLAGTGESYTF.

This clonotype has a count of ten or more. This chain connects TRBV11-3 to TRBJ2-1; a weak D match, TRBD1 (5 bases). Trimming left V 2 bases short and J 5 bases short, with 7 bases between. Germline assignment: CDR1 SGHNT and CDR2 YENEEA. The CDR3 is 13 amino acids. The DNA of the CDR3 is TGTGCCAGCAGCTTATTAGGGGACAATGAGCAGTTCTTC. The encoded protein is CASSLLGDNEQFF.

Comments on this clonotype: Sequence at one end of the junction differs from germline and may be a read error. The chain couples TRBV9 to TRBJ1-1; TRBD1 matches at 7 bases. Germline V lookup: CDR1 SGDLS, CDR2 YYNGEE. CDR3 size: 16 residues. The CDR3 spells CASSVAGGGMNTEASF. The DNA for the CDR3 is TGTGCCAGCAGCGTAGCAGGGGGGGGGATGAACACTGAAGCTTCCTTT.

Only a few counts were recorded for this clonotype. This chain joins TRBV28 and TRBJ2-2; 8 nucleotides match TRBD1. Germline V gene sequence: CDR1 MDHEN, CDR2 SYDVKM. V trimming: 8 bases; J trimming: 1 base; junction bases outside the gene matches: 3. The CDR3 length is 14 residues. This CDR3 reads CASRQGRNTGELFF. The CDR3 nucleotides are TGTGCCAGCCGACAGGGGCGGAACACCGGGGAGCTGTTTTTT. Together with reference TRBV28 and TRBJ2-2, the CDR3 gives the full variable domain: DVKVTQSSRYLVKRTGEKVFLECVQDMDHENMFWYRQDPGLGLRLIYFSYDVKMKEKGDIPEGYSVSREKKERFSLILESASTNQTSMYLCASRQGRNTGELFFGEGSRLTVL.

This clonotype has at least ten counts. The chain combines TRBV4-2 with TRBJ2-1; 11 positions match TRBD2. Trimming cost V 3 bases and J 5 bases; bases outside gene matches: 6. Germline-derived CDR1 and CDR2 are LGHNA and YNFKEQ. The CDR3 is 16 residues long. CDR3 nucleotide sequence: TGTGCCAGCAGCCAGCCGGGACTAGCGGAGAACAATGAGCAGTTCTTC. Protein product: CASSQPGLAENNEQFF.

This clonotype showed up many times. The chain couples TRBV9 to TRBJ1-4; D is undetermined. The V end was cut by 0 bases, the J end by 3 bases, with 9 bases between. CDR3 length equals 15 residues. Germline-derived CDR1 and CDR2 are SGDLS and YYNGEE. For the CDR3, the DNA is TGTGCCAGCAGCGTAGGGGCAGCTTCTAATGAAAAACTGTTTTTT. It specifies CASSVGAASNEKLFF.

There are many counts of this clonotype. This chain joins TRBV2 and TRBJ2-3, with TRBD1 identical over 10 bases. The CDR3 is 14 amino acids. J gave up 4 bases and V 8 bases, and 6 bases lay outside the gene matches. Germline V gives CDR1 SNHLY, CDR2 FYNNEI. CDR3 protein: CASARDRGSDTQYF. The CDR3 DNA follows: TGTGCCAGCGCCCGGGACAGGGGATCAGATACGCAGTATTTT.

The sample holds many counts of this clonotype. V gene TRBV6-1 combines with J gene TRBJ1-2; possibly TRBD1 for D (5 bases). The V gene lost 6 bases and the J gene lost 1 base, with 18 bases spanning the gap. This CDR3 region has 16 residues. CDR1 is MNHNS, CDR2 SASEGT, per germline. CDR3 nucleotide sequence: TGTGCCAGCAGCAGGGACGATACTACCCTTAACTATGGCTACACCTTC. Translating it yields CASSRDDTTLNYGYTF.

This clonotype has more than one count but fewer than ten. The chain couples TRBV4-3 to TRBJ2-5; D call uncertain. The CDR3 runs 13 residues. Germline loops: CDR1 LGHNA, CDR2 YSLEER. Trimming took 3 bases from V and 9 from J, leaving 14 bases between them. CDR3 sequence: CASSQQGRSSQYF. DNA for the CDR3: TGCGCCAGCAGCCAGCAAGGACGGAGCTCCCAGTACTTC.